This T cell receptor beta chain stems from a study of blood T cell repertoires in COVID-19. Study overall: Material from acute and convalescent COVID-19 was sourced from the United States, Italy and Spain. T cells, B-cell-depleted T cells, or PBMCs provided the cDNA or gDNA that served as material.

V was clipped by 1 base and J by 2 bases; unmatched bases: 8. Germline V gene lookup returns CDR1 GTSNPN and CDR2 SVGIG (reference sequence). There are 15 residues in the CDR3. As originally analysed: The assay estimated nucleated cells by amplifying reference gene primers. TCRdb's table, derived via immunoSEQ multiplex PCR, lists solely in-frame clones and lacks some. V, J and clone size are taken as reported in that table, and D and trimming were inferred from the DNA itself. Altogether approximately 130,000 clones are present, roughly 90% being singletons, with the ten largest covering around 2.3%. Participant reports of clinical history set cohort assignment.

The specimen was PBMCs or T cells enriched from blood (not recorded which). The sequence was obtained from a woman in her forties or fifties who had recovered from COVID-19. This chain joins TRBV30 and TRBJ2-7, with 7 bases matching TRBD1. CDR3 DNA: TGTGCCTGGAGTGGGTCCGGGACAGTGACCTACGAGCAGTACTTC. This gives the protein CAWSGSGTVTYEQYF.